One and the same sample provided the 28 T cell receptor beta chains below, sequenced in a study of chemoradiotherapy in HPV16-positive cancers. Profiled with immunoSEQ multiplex PCR; TCRdb holds only in-frame clones, not every one. The sample has 20,000 to 30,000 clones, roughly 94% seen once; the top ten hold roughly 2.5%. The sample here was taken from a patient who underwent chemoradiotherapy. The origin of the receptors is a human donor with HPV-associated anogenital cancer.

The rearrangement joins TRBV14 to TRBJ2-7; no reliable D call. From germline, CDR1 is SGHDN and CDR2 FVKESK. This CDR3 region has 15 residues. Between the trimmed V and J ends, which lost 0 bases and 1 base, there was a span of 10 bases. CDR3 in DNA: TGTGCCAGCAGCCAAGAAATGGTTCAGTCCTACGAGCAGTACTTC. Translated, it gives CASSQEMVQSYEQYF.

This clone was counted a single time. V and J are TRBV19 and TRBJ2-7; 10 positions match TRBD2. Unmatched junction bases numbered 11, after V lost 5 bases and J lost 4 bases. The CDR3 covers 16 residues. Germline CDR1 and CDR2: LNHDA and SQIVND (reference sequence). This CDR3 reads CASSSSSGRTVYEQYF. The CDR3 nucleotides read TGTGCCAGTAGTTCCTCTAGCGGGAGAACAGTTTACGAGCAGTACTTC.

The chain employs TRBV28 and TRBJ1-2, with D uncertain. The CDR3 extends over 15 amino acids. Per the germline V gene, CDR1 is MDHEN and CDR2 is SYDVKM. V lost 5 bases and J lost 3, with 16 bases in between. CDR3 bases: TGTGCCAGCAGTGCGACTGGTGCAGCCTACTATGGCTACACCTTC. Amino acid sequence: CASSATGAAYYGYTF.

The gene calls are TRBV7-9 and TRBJ1-4, with D perhaps matching TRBD1 (5 bases). V shed 7 bases and J shed 3 bases, with 9 bases lying between them. The CDR3 covers 13 residues. CDR1 and CDR2 from the germline V gene are SEHNR and FQNEAQ (reference sequence). The CDR3 region has the DNA TGTGCCAGCATGAGGGGAGCTAATGAAAAACTGTTTTTT. Protein: CASMRGANEKLFF.

The chain joins TRBV7-2 to TRBJ1-2; D gene unclear. CDR1 SGHTA and CDR2 FQGNSA come from the germline V gene. V was trimmed by 5 bases and J by 7 bases, leaving 11 bases between them. The CDR3 has 12 amino acids. Written as DNA, the CDR3 is TGTGCCAGCAGCCCCCCGATGGGTGGCTACACCTTC. Amino acid sequence: CASSPPMGGYTF. Drawing the rest from reference TRBV7-2 and TRBJ1-2, the complete variable domain is GAGVSQSPSNKVTEKGKDVELRCDPISGHTALYWYRQSLGQGLEFLIYFQGNSAPDKSGLPSDRFSAERTGGSVSTLTIQRTQQEDSAVYLCASSPPMGGYTFGSGTRLTVV.

The chain combines TRBV5-1 with TRBJ2-1, with 12 bases that match TRBD1. CDR1 is SGHRS and CDR2 is YFSETQ in the germline V gene. Trimming cost V 2 bases and J 7 bases; bases outside gene matches: 4. This CDR3 has 15 amino acids. The CDR3 region is CASSFGTGGLNEQFF. The DNA of the CDR3 is TGCGCCAGCAGCTTCGGGACAGGGGGCCTGAATGAGCAGTTCTTC.

The chain uses TRBV7-2 and TRBJ1-1; 9 nucleotides line up with TRBD1. Trimming took 7 bases from V and 10 from J; bases not matched to a gene: 10. The CDR3 covers 13 residues. Germline values: CDR1 SGHTA, CDR2 FQGNSA. The CDR3 DNA reads as TGTGCCAGCAACCAAGCGACAGGGGGGGGAGCTTTCTTT. It yields the protein CASNQATGGGAFF.

The rearrangement links TRBV5-6 to TRBJ1-2; D possibly corresponds to TRBD1 (5 bases). The germline V gene has CDR1 SGHDT and CDR2 YYEEEE. The CDR3 extends over 13 amino acids. Trimming pared 4 bases from V and 3 bases from J, leaving 10 bases between. CDR3 nucleotides: TGTGCCAGCAGCCCAGGACAAGACTATGGCTACACCTTC. It codes for CASSPGQDYGYTF.

Only a few counts were recorded for this clone. The rearrangement uses TRBV10-3 and TRBJ1-1; TRBD1 might be the D (5 bases). The CDR3 is made up of 15 amino acids. Trimming removed 0 bases from V and 5 bases from J, with 13 bases in between. The germline gives CDR1 ENHRY, CDR2 SYGVKD. The chain's CDR3 is CAISESGGSATEAFF. The CDR3 nucleotides read TGTGCCATCAGTGAGTCGGGGGGATCGGCGACTGAAGCTTTCTTT.

V usage is TRBV4-1 and J usage is TRBJ2-7, with D possibly called TRBD1 or TRBD2 (5 bases each). The CDR3 has 15 residues. Germline loops: CDR1 MGHRA, CDR2 YSYEKL. Between the trimmed V and J ends, which lost 4 bases and 4 bases, there was a span of 17 bases. In DNA form, the CDR3 reads TGCGCCAGCAGCCTCGCTGGGGGTAGGACATACGAGCAGTACTTC. Its protein is CASSLAGGRTYEQYF.

The chain uses TRBV7-9 and TRBJ2-1; D is unresolved. Trimming left V 2 bases short and J 5 bases short, with 7 bases between. The germline V gene encodes CDR1 SEHNR and CDR2 FQNEAQ (reference sequence). The CDR3 extends over 13 amino acids. The CDR3 loop reads CASSLFVDNEQFF. The CDR3 nucleotides are TGTGCCAGCAGCTTATTCGTGGACAATGAGCAGTTCTTC.

This clone was observed a single time. This rearrangement joins TRBV18 to TRBJ1-2; no clear D gene. The V end was cut by 3 bases, the J end by 4 bases, with 9 bases between. Germline V lookup: CDR1 KGHSH, CDR2 LQKENI. The CDR3 length is 13 residues. CDR3 nucleotide sequence: TGTGCCAGCTCACCGGAGCAAACCTATGGCTACACCTTC. Translating gives CASSPEQTYGYTF.

The chain is built from TRBV28 and TRBJ2-2, with D unclear. V lost 2 bases to trimming and J lost 5 bases, with 9 bases between them. Germline V lookup: CDR1 MDHEN, CDR2 SYDVKM. The CDR3 runs to 14 residues. The CDR3 bases are TGTGCCAGCAGTTTAAGTCAGCCGACCGGGGAGCTGTTTTTT. As protein: CASSLSQPTGELFF.

V gene TRBV11-1 combines with J gene TRBJ1-1; D is unresolved. This CDR3 has 15 residues. Germline V CDR1 and CDR2: SGHAT, FQDESV (reference sequence). Trimming pared 5 bases from V and 0 bases from J, leaving 13 bases between. In nucleotides, the CDR3 is TGTGCCAGCAGCCTCAGGACGGTAGTGAACACTGAAGCTTTCTTT. It encodes CASSLRTVVNTEAFF.

The chain recombines TRBV10-1 with TRBJ1-1, with 8 bases fitting TRBD1. Germline lookup yields CDR1 WNHNN and CDR2 SYGVQD (reference sequence). J gave up 5 bases and V 6 bases, and 14 bases lay outside the gene matches. The CDR3 has 16 residues. CDR3 amino acids: CASSYGTGSFRTEAFF. The CDR3 DNA reads as TGCGCCAGCAGCTACGGGACAGGAAGTTTTCGGACTGAAGCTTTCTTT.

V gene TRBV10-3 combines with J gene TRBJ1-1; a weak D match, TRBD1 (5 bases). V gave up 9 bases and J gave up 4 bases, with 15 bases separating them. Per the germline V gene, CDR1 is ENHRY and CDR2 is SYGVKD. The CDR3 extends over 13 amino acids. The CDR3 bases are TGTGCCATTTCCCTGGGGGTGGGCACTGAAGCTTTCTTT. Translating it yields CAISLGVGTEAFF.

This chain joins TRBV7-8 and TRBJ2-7; maybe TRBD2 (5 bases). The V gene lost 5 bases and the J gene lost 7 bases, with 18 bases spanning the gap. Germline V gives CDR1 SGHVS, CDR2 FQNEAQ. This CDR3 contains 14 residues. The CDR3 loop reads CASSPIHLPGEQYF. CDR3 DNA: TGTGCCAGCAGCCCAATCCACTTGCCGGGGGAGCAGTACTTC. Full variable domain (remainder filled in from reference TRBV7-8 and TRBJ2-7): GAGVSQSPRYKVAKRGQDVALRCDPISGHVSLFWYQQALGQGPEFLTYFQNEAQLDKSGLPSDRFFAERPEGSVSTLKIQRTQQEDSAVYLCASSPIHLPGEQYFGPGTRLTVT.

The J gene is TRBJ2-7, the V gene TRBV4-1; 9 bases agree with TRBD1. This CDR3 comprises 16 residues. Per germline, CDR1 MGHRA and CDR2 YSYEKL. Trimming at V came to 4 bases and at J to 3 bases, leaving 10 bases not matched to a gene. The DNA of the CDR3 is TGCGCCAGCAGCCCACCCCCCGGGACAGGGCTCTACGAGCAGTACTTC. This codes for CASSPPPGTGLYEQYF.

This chain joins TRBV9 and TRBJ2-4, with 10 bases identical to TRBD2. V dropped 3 bases and J dropped 2; count of bases not matched to a gene: 8. CDR3 length: 17 amino acids. Per germline, CDR1 SGDLS and CDR2 YYNGEE. CDR3 sequence (DNA): TGTGCCAGCAGCGCGGATAGCGGGGGGTTATCCAAAAACATTCAGTACTTC. Encoded protein: CASSADSGGLSKNIQYF.

The V and J genes are TRBV5-1 and TRBJ2-7; the match to TRBD2 covers 8 bases. This CDR3 region has 15 residues. V trimming: 4 bases; J trimming: 5 bases; junction bases outside the gene matches: 11. Germline V gives CDR1 SGHRS, CDR2 YFSETQ. The CDR3 loop is CASSPTLAGYHEQYF. CDR3 sequence (DNA): TGCGCCAGCAGCCCCACTCTAGCGGGCTATCACGAGCAGTACTTC.

This sequence joins TRBV10-3 and TRBJ1-2, with TRBD1 identical over 8 bases. The J segment lost 2 bases and the V segment lost 5 bases, leaving 4 bases of the junction unmatched. The CDR3 is made up of 14 amino acids. Germline lookup yields CDR1 ENHRY and CDR2 SYGVKD. The CDR3 is CAISRDRSNYGYTF. The CDR3 DNA reads as TGTGCCATCAGTAGGGACAGGTCAAACTATGGCTACACCTTC.

The V gene is TRBV4-3, the J gene TRBJ2-1; D gene unclear. Germline V lookup: CDR1 LGHNA, CDR2 YSLEER. The germline V and J ends were trimmed by 0 bases and 12 bases, with 12 bases remaining between them. The CDR3 extends over 13 amino acids. The CDR3 region is CASSQDLRLGQFF. The CDR3 DNA reads as TGCGCCAGCAGCCAAGATCTCCGACTCGGGCAGTTCTTC.

This rearrangement joins TRBV20-1 to TRBJ2-5, with TRBD1 matching over 8 bases. CDR3 size: 11 residues. Unmatched junction bases numbered 1, after V lost 6 bases and J lost 4 bases. Germline loops: CDR1 DFQATT, CDR2 SNEGSKA (reference sequence). Here the CDR3 DNA reads TGCAGTGCCGACAGGGGAGAGACCCAGTACTTC. It encodes CSADRGETQYF.

The chain carries TRBV7-9 and TRBJ1-1; a weak D match, TRBD1 (5 bases). Germline V gene data show CDR1 as SEHNR and CDR2 as FQNEAQ (reference sequence). The CDR3 consists of 14 residues. Trimming left V 2 bases short and J 4 bases short, with 11 bases between. CDR3 residues: CASSLSAGSTEAFF. For the CDR3, the DNA is TGTGCCAGCAGCTTATCGGCAGGGAGCACTGAAGCTTTCTTT.

The chain joins TRBV4-3 to TRBJ2-3; 7 bases are a match to TRBD2. Germline values: CDR1 LGHNA, CDR2 YSLEER. CDR3 length equals 15 residues. J was trimmed by 2 bases and V by 2 bases; bases with no gene match: 4. Here the CDR3 reads CASSQLAVVTDTQYF. DNA of the CDR3: TGCGCCAGCAGCCAACTAGCGGTGGTCACAGATACGCAGTATTTT.

J is TRBJ2-7 and V is TRBV5-1, with 7 nucleotides matching TRBD2. CDR1 is SGHRS, CDR2 YFSETQ, per germline. After removal of 0 bases from V and 2 bases from J, the junction contained 5 bases not matched to a gene. There are 15 residues in the CDR3. The DNA for the CDR3 is TGCGCCAGCAGCTTGGCGTCTAGCGGAACCTACGAGCAGTACTTC. The encoded protein is CASSLASSGTYEQYF.

The chain's CDR3 is CGTSGRSTTDTQYF. CDR3 bases: TGCGGGACTAGCGGGAGGTCGACCACAGATACGCAGTATTTT. The V call is TRBV29-1, the J call TRBJ2-3; 15 bases map to TRBD2. From germline, CDR1 is SQVTM and CDR2 ANQGSEA. This CDR3 spans 14 amino acids.

The chain carries TRBV28 and TRBJ2-5; D is unresolved. Germline-derived CDR1 and CDR2 are MDHEN and SYDVKM. V lost 6 bases and J 1 base, leaving 9 bases between the germline ends. The CDR3 has 13 residues. CDR3 sequence reads: CASRRQLQETQYF. The CDR3 nucleotides are TGTGCCAGCAGAAGACAACTCCAAGAGACCCAGTACTTC.